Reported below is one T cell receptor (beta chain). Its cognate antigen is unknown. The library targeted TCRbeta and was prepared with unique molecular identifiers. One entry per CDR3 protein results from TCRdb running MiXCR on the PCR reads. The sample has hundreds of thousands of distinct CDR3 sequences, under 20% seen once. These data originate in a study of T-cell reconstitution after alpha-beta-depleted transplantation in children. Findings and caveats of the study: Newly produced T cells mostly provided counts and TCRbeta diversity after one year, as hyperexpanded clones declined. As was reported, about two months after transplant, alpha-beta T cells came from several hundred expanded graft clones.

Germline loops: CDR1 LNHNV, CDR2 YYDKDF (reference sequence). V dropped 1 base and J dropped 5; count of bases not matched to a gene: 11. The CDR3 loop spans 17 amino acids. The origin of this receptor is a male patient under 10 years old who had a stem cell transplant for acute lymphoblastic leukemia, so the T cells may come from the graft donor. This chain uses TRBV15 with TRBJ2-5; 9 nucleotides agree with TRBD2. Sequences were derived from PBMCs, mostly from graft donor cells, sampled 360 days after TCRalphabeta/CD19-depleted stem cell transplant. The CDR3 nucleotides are TGTGCCACCAGCAGAGTTCTTATAGCGGGAGTTGGGGAGACCCAGTACTTC. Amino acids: CATSRVLIAGVGETQYF.